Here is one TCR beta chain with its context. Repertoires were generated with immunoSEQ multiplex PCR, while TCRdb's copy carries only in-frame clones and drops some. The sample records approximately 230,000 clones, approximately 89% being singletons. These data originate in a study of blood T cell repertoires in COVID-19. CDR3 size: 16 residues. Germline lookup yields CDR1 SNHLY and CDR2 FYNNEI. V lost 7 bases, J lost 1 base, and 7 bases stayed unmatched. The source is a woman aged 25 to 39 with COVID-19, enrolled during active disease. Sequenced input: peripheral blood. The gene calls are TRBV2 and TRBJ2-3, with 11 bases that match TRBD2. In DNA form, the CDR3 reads TGTGCCAGCAACAAAGGGACTAGCGGCCGCACAGATACGCAGTATTTT. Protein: CASNKGTSGRTDTQYF.